This T cell receptor beta chain was captured in a study of blood T cell repertoires in COVID-19. Study context: Spain, Italy and the United States supplied samples that represented acute and convalescent COVID-19.

The CDR3 covers 15 residues. The germline CDR1 and CDR2 sequences are LNHDA and SQIVND (reference sequence). V was clipped by 1 base and J by 2 bases, with 10 bases between them. The authors' processing: Amplification from reference gene primers served as the basis for estimated nucleated cell counts. The data were produced by immunoSEQ multiplex PCR, yet TCRdb's version contains in-frame clones alone and is incomplete. D and trimming were read from the DNA, whereas the V and J calls and clone size are those reported in that table. Of 100,000 to 150,000 clones in the sample, roughly three quarters were seen once.

This TCR was sampled from a woman in her 70s with acute or convalescent COVID-19. Material for sequencing was peripheral blood. V gene TRBV19 combines with J gene TRBJ2-3; TRBD2 might be the D (7 bases). The DNA of the CDR3 is TGTGCCAGTAGTATAGCGGGGGGCTACACAGATACGCAGTATTTT. This gives the protein CASSIAGGYTDTQYF. The variable domain in full, with the rest retrieved from reference TRBV19 and TRBJ2-3, is DGGITQSPKYLFRKEGQNVTLSCEQNLNHDAMYWYRQDPGQGLRLIYYSQIVNDFQKGDIAEGYSVSREKKESFPLTVTSAQKNPTAFYLCASSIAGGYTDTQYFGPGTRLTVL.